This paragraph covers one T cell receptor beta chain sequence. The sample belongs to a study of cytomegalovirus exposure and HLA in healthy donors. The CDR3 sequence is 12 residues long. Per germline, CDR1 SEHNR and CDR2 FQNEAQ (reference sequence). With 2 bases removed from V and 4 bases from J, the gap between germline ends came to 5 bases. The PCR made use of 60 Vbeta and 13 Jbeta primers. The table came from immunoSEQ multiplex PCR; TCRdb's copy has only in-frame clones and leaves some out. The top ten hold around 10% of the sample, which has 130,000 to 150,000 clones, about 80% seen once. Sequences were obtained from PBMCs. This chain links TRBV7-9 with TRBJ2-5; D unresolved. The clonotype originates from a woman aged 55-70 years in good health and CMV-seropositive. The CDR3 nucleotides are TGTGCCAGCAGCTTATTGGCAGAGACCCAGTACTTC. Its protein is CASSLLAETQYF.